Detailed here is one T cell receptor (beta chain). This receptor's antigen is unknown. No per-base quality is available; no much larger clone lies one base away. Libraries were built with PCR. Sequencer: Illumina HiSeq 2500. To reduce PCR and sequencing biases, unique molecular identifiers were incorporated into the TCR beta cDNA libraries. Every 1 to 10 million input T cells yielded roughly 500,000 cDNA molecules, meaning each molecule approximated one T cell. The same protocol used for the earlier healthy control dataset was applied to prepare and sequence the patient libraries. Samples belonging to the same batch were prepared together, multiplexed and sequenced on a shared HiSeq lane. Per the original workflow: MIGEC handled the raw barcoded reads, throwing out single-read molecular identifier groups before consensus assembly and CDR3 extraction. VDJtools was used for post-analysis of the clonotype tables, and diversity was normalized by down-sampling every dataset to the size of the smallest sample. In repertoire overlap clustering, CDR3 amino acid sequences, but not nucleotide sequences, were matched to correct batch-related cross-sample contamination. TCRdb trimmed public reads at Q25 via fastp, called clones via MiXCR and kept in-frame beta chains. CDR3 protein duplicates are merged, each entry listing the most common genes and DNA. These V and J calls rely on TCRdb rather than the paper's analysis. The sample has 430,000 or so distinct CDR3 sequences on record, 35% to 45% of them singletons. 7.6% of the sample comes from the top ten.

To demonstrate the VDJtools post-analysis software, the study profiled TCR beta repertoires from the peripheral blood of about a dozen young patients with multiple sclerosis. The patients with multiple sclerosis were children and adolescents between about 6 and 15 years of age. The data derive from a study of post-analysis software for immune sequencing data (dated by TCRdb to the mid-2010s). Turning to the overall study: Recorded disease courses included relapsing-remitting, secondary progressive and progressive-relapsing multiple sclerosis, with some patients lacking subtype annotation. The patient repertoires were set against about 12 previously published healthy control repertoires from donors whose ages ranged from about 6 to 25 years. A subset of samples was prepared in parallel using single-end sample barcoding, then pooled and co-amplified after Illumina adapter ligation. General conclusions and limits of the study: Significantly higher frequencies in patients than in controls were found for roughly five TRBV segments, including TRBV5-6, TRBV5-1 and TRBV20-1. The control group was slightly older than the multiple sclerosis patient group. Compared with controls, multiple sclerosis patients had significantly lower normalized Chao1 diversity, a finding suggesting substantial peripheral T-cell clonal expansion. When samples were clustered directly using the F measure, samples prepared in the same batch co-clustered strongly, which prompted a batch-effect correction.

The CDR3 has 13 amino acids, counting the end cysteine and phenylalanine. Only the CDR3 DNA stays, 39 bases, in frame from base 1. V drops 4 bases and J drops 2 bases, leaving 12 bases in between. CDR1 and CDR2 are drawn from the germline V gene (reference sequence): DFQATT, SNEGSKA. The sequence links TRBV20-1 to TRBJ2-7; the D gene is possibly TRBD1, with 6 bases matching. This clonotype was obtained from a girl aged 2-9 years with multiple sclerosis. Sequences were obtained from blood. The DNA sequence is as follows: TGCAGTGCTAACGACAGGAAGGCCTACGAGCAGTACTTC. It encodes CSANDRKAYEQYF.